This TCR beta chain was retrieved from a study of Ad26.COV2.S vaccination and SARS-CoV-2 variants. Study details: As a participant in COV1001, the donor was in the Ad26.COV2.S trial arm.

Documented treatment: over 15 received Ad26.COV2.S at low or high dose, single or two shots; 5 received placebo; per-sample allocation not given. Sampling took place 63 days after the first vaccine or placebo injection. This vaccine is an Ad26 vector that expresses the Wuhan-strain SARS-CoV-2 spike. Sequencing was performed with immunoSEQ multiplex PCR; in TCRdb, only in-frame clones are kept and a portion is missing. The sample has 300,000 to 400,000 clones, around nine tenths seen once; the top ten hold around 5%. With V trimmed by 4 bases and J by 1 base, 5 bases remained unmatched. This CDR3 spans 15 amino acids. Per the germline V gene, CDR1 is LNHDA and CDR2 is SQIVND (reference sequence). Findings and caveats of the study: Vaccinated and placebo-treated recipients had similar non-spike TCR breadth.

Concerning this clone itself: Antigen unknown.

The receptor comes from a person between 18 and 59 years old who received the Ad26.COV2.S COVID-19 vaccine or a placebo. The sequencing here drew on peripheral blood, taken in a trial of Ad26.COV2.S vaccine versus placebo. The V and J genes are TRBV19 and TRBJ2-3; 7 nucleotides agree with TRBD2. CDR3 region: CASSSQRDGTDTQYF. For the CDR3, the DNA is TGTGCCAGTAGTAGCCAGCGGGACGGCACAGATACGCAGTATTTT.